This T cell receptor beta chain derives from a study of human T cells and chemical hapten exposure. Study-wide background: For sensitization, 2% DPC was applied to a roughly 2 cm by roughly 2 cm patch of upper inner arm skin.

The CDR3 has 15 residues. Germline V gives CDR1 SGHTA, CDR2 FQGNSA. Trimming removed 1 base from V and 8 bases from J, with 14 bases in between. Whole-study findings and limits: Large CDR3 similarity clusters arose significantly more often from expanded TCRs than from controls. Each of the donors had alopecia, so their immune responses may not resemble those of healthy people.

The time point is: pre-sensitization, week 0. Documented treatment: therapeutic diphenylcyclopropenone sensitization with weekly scalp DPC. In the case of this clonotype: Its matching antigen is unknown.

TCRdb reanalysed the RACE reads using MiXCR and keeps one entry per CDR3 protein. The sample holds tens of thousands of distinct CDR3 sequences, approximately 13% seen once. V and J are TRBV7-2 and TRBJ1-4, with D perhaps matching TRBD1 (5 bases). This clonotype was obtained from a woman aged 30 to 39 with alopecia areata. Some clones in this sample may be carry-over from other donors' samples. The input for sequencing was whole blood, taken in connection with sensitization to the hapten diphenylcyclopropenone (DPC). The CDR3, as DNA: TGTGCCAGCAGCTTAGGGGGCCTTCCCGGGGAAAAACTGTTTTTT. Amino acid sequence: CASSLGGLPGEKLFF. The variable domain in full, completed from reference TRBV7-2 and TRBJ1-4, reads GAGVSQSPSNKVTEKGKDVELRCDPISGHTALYWYRQSLGQGLEFLIYFQGNSAPDKSGLPSDRFSAERTGGSVSTLTIQRTQQEDSAVYLCASSLGGLPGEKLFFGSGTQLSVL.